This TCR beta chain derives from a study of blood T cells in healthy people across ages. The study drew donors from healthy Caucasian individuals in Russia aged 6 to 90. V shed 5 bases and J 13 bases; nucleotides not matched to a gene: 26. The CDR3 loop spans 19 amino acids. CDR1 and CDR2 from the germline V gene are PRHDT and FYEKMQ (reference sequence). Together with a sample-barcoded 5' primer, a J-beta primer mix was included in a second PCR lasting roughly 7 to 11 cycles. TCRdb called the 5' RACE reads again in MiXCR, with one record for every CDR3 protein. The sample has around 800,000 distinct CDR3 sequences, about 42% seen once.

The sample consisted of blood. V and J are TRBV13 and TRBJ2-4; TRBD1 aligns across 10 bases. The TCR comes from a man between 60 and 75 years old in good health. CDR3 amino acids: CASSTSPGTGAPLGGEQYF. The DNA of the CDR3 is TGTGCCAGCAGCACATCCCCCGGGACAGGGGCTCCGTTGGGGGGGGAGCAGTACTTC.